This T cell receptor beta chain was sequenced in a study of cytomegalovirus exposure and HLA in healthy donors. Study observations and caveats: Likely technical artifact: a cluster of highly shared sequence variants.

Looked up from germline, CDR1 is SSHAT and CDR2 is FNYEAQ (reference sequence). This CDR3 region has 15 residues. Use of 60 Vbeta and 13 Jbeta primers characterized the PCR. Sequenced by immunoSEQ multiplex PCR; TCRdb stores in-frame clones only, minus some. There are fewer than 75,000 clones in the sample; roughly four fifths occur only once, and under 15% lies in the top ten. Comment on this clone: The target antigen is unknown. A junction end diverges from the germline sequence, so it may reflect a read error.

The sample consisted of PBMCs. The TCR sequence derives from a man in his 70s in good health and CMV-seronegative. The chain is built from TRBV7-7 and TRBJ2-5; possibly TRBD2 for D (5 bases). CDR3 DNA: TGTGCTAGCAGCTTAGTGTCTAGCTGGGGAGAGACCCAGTACTTC. Residues: CASSLVSSWGETQYF.